This TCR beta chain was retrieved from a study of T cells in Graves' hyperthyroidism and ophthalmopathy. In its sample, this clonotype was seen many times. The study based diagnoses on clinical symptoms, serum thyroxine and TRAb, thyroid ultrasound and orbital computed tomography. The source of the PBMCs was less than 12 ml of fresh peripheral blood. Amplification of TCR beta CDR3 regions was performed using RNA transcripts as template. Initially, a first-round RT-PCR of the TCR CDR3 employed the HTBI primer set. TCRdb redid the calling of the multiplex PCR reads with MiXCR, one entry per CDR3 protein. Of 300,000 to 400,000 distinct CDR3 sequences in the sample, 11% to 15% were seen once. Germline V CDR1 and CDR2: DFQATT, SNEGSKA (reference sequence). Trimming at V came to 5 bases and at J to 10 bases, leaving 12 bases not matched to a gene. The CDR3 loop spans 14 amino acids.

This clonotype was obtained from a woman aged 55-70 years with Graves' hyperthyroidism. The chain links TRBV20-1 to TRBJ2-1, with 9 bases fitting TRBD1. The specimen was blood. CDR3 bases: TGCAGTGCTCCCGGGACAGGGTTCTTGGGGGAGCAGTTCTTC. Amino acid sequence: CSAPGTGFLGEQFF.